Listed here are 26 T cell receptor beta chains from one sample, sequenced in a study of long-term antiretroviral therapy in people with HIV. The libraries were made with immunoSEQ v3.0 at survey level. Profiled with immunoSEQ multiplex PCR; TCRdb holds only in-frame clones, not every one. The top ten hold roughly 4% of the sample, which has under 45,000 clones, roughly nine tenths seen once. The source was unsorted PBMCs, collected 1.2 years after starting antiretroviral therapy. All receptors come from a woman aged 50 to 65 with HIV.

This rearrangement joins TRBV30 to TRBJ2-7; 10 bases are a match to TRBD1. V shed 5 bases, J shed 6 bases, and the junction held 4 bases outside the gene matches. CDR3 length: 12 amino acids. Germline values: CDR1 GTSNPN, CDR2 SVGIG (reference sequence). The CDR3 protein is CAWGTGDREQYF. CDR3 bases: TGTGCCTGGGGGACAGGGGACCGCGAGCAGTACTTC.

The chain couples TRBV5-1 to TRBJ2-1; either TRBD1 or TRBD2 may supply D (5 bases each). CDR1 and CDR2 (germline): SGHRS, YFSETQ. Trimming pared 0 bases from V and 9 bases from J, leaving 13 bases between. The CDR3 length is 14 residues. As DNA, the CDR3 is TGCGCCAGCAGCTTGGAGAGAGGGGATGGTGAGCAGTTCTTC. Residues: CASSLERGDGEQFF.

J is TRBJ2-7 and V is TRBV7-9; D is possibly TRBD2 (5 bases). This CDR3 region has 15 residues. V shed 5 bases and J shed 2 bases, with 16 bases lying between them. Germline V CDR1 and CDR2: SEHNR, FQNEAQ (reference sequence). As DNA, the CDR3 is TGTGCCAGCAGCCCCCCGGACTTGAACGCCTACGAGCAGTACTTC. Residues: CASSPPDLNAYEQYF.

The chain employs TRBV7-3 and TRBJ1-1, with 7 positions matching TRBD1. J lost 1 base, V lost 8 bases, and 4 bases had no gene match. The CDR3 contains 13 residues. The germline V gene has CDR1 SGHTA and CDR2 FQGTGA. For the CDR3, the DNA is TGTGCCAGCCGGACAGGATCGAACACTGAAGCTTTCTTT. Its translation is CASRTGSNTEAFF. Full variable domain (missing parts from reference TRBV7-3 and TRBJ1-1): GAGVSQTPSNKVTEKGKYVELRCDPISGHTALYWYRQSLGQGPEFLIYFQGTGAADDSGLPNDRFFAVRPEGSVSTLKIQRTERGDSAVYLCASRTGSNTEAFFGQGTRLTVV.

This clone was counted a single time. The chain uses TRBV5-4 and TRBJ1-3, with D unclear. The CDR3 sequence is 16 residues long. Germline assignment: CDR1 SGHNT and CDR2 YYREEE (reference sequence). Trimming cost V 5 bases and J 0 bases, with 15 bases left between them. As DNA, the CDR3 is TGTGCCAGCAGTTCGAACCGGGATTACTCTGGAAACACCATATATTTT. This gives the protein CASSSNRDYSGNTIYF.

The chain uses TRBV11-1 and TRBJ2-7, with D possibly matching TRBD1 (5 bases). The CDR3 sequence is 14 residues long. The V and J ends lost 3 bases and 2 bases respectively, with 11 bases between them. CDR1 is SGHAT and CDR2 is FQDESV in the germline V gene (reference sequence). The CDR3 here is CASSLAPGTYEQYF. The CDR3 DNA is TGTGCCAGCAGCTTGGCTCCAGGGACCTACGAGCAGTACTTC.

The rearrangement uses TRBV18 and TRBJ1-6, with 10 positions matching TRBD1. From germline, CDR1 is KGHSH and CDR2 LQKENI. The CDR3 is 16 amino acids. V was pared by 4 bases and J by 8 bases, with 8 bases of the junction left unmatched. The CDR3, as DNA: TGTGCCAGCTCACGCTCGACAGGGGGCAGGGATTCACCCCTCCACTTT. Protein: CASSRSTGGRDSPLHF. The whole variable domain, filled in from reference TRBV18 and TRBJ1-6, reads NAGVMQNPRHLVRRRGQEARLRCSPMKGHSHVYWYRQLPEEGLKFMVYLQKENIIDESGMPKERFSAEFPKEGPSILRIQQVVRGDSAAYFCASSRSTGGRDSPLHFGNGTRLTVT.

This rearrangement joins TRBV7-3 to TRBJ2-5, with 8 bases fitting TRBD2. Germline V gives CDR1 SGHTA, CDR2 FQGTGA. The CDR3 totals 15 residues. Trimming at V came to 6 bases and at J to 5 bases, leaving 11 bases not matched to a gene. In DNA, the CDR3 is TGTGCCAGCAGTCCTGAGCGGGGGTCGTGGGAGACCCAGTACTTC. Translation: CASSPERGSWETQYF.

The chain uses TRBV9 and TRBJ2-6; D is undetermined. The CDR3 loop spans 15 amino acids. Deletions cut 0 bases from V and 0 bases from J, with 4 bases between. The germline V gene encodes CDR1 SGDLS and CDR2 YYNGEE. The CDR3 is CASSVATSGANVLTF. The CDR3 DNA sequence: TGTGCCAGCAGCGTAGCGACCTCTGGGGCCAACGTCCTGACTTTC. The full variable domain, completed using reference TRBV9 and TRBJ2-6, is DSGVTQTPKHLITATGQRVTLRCSPRSGDLSVYWYQQSLDQGLQFLIQYYNGEERAKGNILERFSAQQFPDLHSELNLSSLELGDSALYFCASSVATSGANVLTFGAGSRLTVL.

The genes are TRBV4-1 and TRBJ1-6; a possible D gene is TRBD1 (5 bases). Trimming cost V 3 bases and J 9 bases, with 12 bases left between them. Germline values: CDR1 MGHRA, CDR2 YSYEKL. The CDR3 is 14 amino acids. Written as DNA, the CDR3 is TGCGCCAGCAGCCACGAGGGGCTCGGTTCACCCCTCCACTTT. Its protein product is CASSHEGLGSPLHF.

V usage is TRBV7-8 and J usage is TRBJ2-2; 9 bases are a match to TRBD1. The CDR3 contains 17 residues. Germline V gene lookup returns CDR1 SGHVS and CDR2 FQNEAQ. Unmatched junction bases numbered 5, after V lost 3 bases and J lost 0 bases. CDR3: CASSFGTGGANTGELFF. The CDR3 nucleotides read TGTGCCAGCAGCTTCGGAACAGGGGGCGCGAACACCGGGGAGCTGTTTTTT.

The rearrangement uses TRBV6-1 and TRBJ1-1; no clear D gene. The CDR3 extends over 12 amino acids. V lost 1 base and J 9 bases, leaving 9 bases between the germline ends. Germline V CDR1 and CDR2: MNHNS, SASEGT. CDR3 residues: CASSEVAGKAFF. The CDR3 coding sequence is TGTGCCAGCAGTGAAGTTGCGGGAAAAGCTTTCTTT.

CDR3 nucleotides: TGCGCCAGCAGCTCCTGGGCCGACAGGGATGGAGATACGCAGTATTTT. Translation gives CASSSWADRDGDTQYF. The gene calls are TRBV5-1 and TRBJ2-3, with 7 positions matching TRBD1. The germline V gene has CDR1 SGHRS and CDR2 YFSETQ. The CDR3 totals 16 residues. V trimming: 3 bases; J trimming: 5 bases; junction bases outside the gene matches: 12.

The J gene is TRBJ2-3, the V gene TRBV5-1; no firm D call. Germline-derived CDR1 and CDR2 are SGHRS and YFSETQ. CDR3 size: 16 residues. Trimming cost V 2 bases and J 2 bases, with 15 bases left between them. CDR3 nucleotide sequence: TGCGCCAGCAGCTTTCCCACCCAGACTCACACAGATACGCAGTATTTT. Its protein product is CASSFPTQTHTDTQYF.

The chain has TRBV7-3 and TRBJ2-1; D is tentatively TRBD1 or TRBD2 (6 bases each). The CDR3 contains 13 residues. Trimming pared 8 bases from V and 8 bases from J, leaving 16 bases between. CDR1 and CDR2 from the germline V gene are SGHTA and FQGTGA. CDR3 in amino acids: CASDKGGEYEQFF. Here the CDR3 DNA reads TGTGCCAGCGATAAGGGGGGCGAGTATGAGCAGTTCTTC.

J is TRBJ2-1 and V is TRBV5-1, with D maybe TRBD1 (6 bases). Looked up from germline, CDR1 is SGHRS and CDR2 is YFSETQ. The CDR3 covers 15 residues. With 1 base removed from V and 6 bases from J, the gap between germline ends came to 14 bases. CDR3 coding DNA: TGCGCCAGCAGCTTGAAAGGGGGATATGGCAATGAGCAGTTCTTC. This encodes CASSLKGGYGNEQFF.

V usage is TRBV7-9 and J usage is TRBJ2-5; 11 bases line up with TRBD2. The trim removed 3 bases at V and 1 base at J, leaving 7 bases unmatched. The CDR3 consists of 17 residues. Germline CDR1 SEHNR, CDR2 FQNEAQ (reference sequence). The CDR3: CASSFGLAGGRQETQYF. The CDR3, as DNA: TGTGCCAGCAGCTTCGGGCTAGCGGGGGGCCGCCAAGAGACCCAGTACTTC.

The V call is TRBV5-4, the J call TRBJ2-1; TRBD2 aligns across 9 bases. Germline trimming cut 2 bases from V and 7 bases from J; bases unmatched to any gene: 10. Germline V gives CDR1 SGHNT, CDR2 YYREEE (reference sequence). This CDR3 is 16 amino acids long. This CDR3 reads CASSFTALAGLNEQFF. Here the CDR3 DNA reads TGTGCCAGCAGCTTTACGGCCCTAGCGGGGCTTAATGAGCAGTTCTTC.

The chain recombines TRBV10-3 with TRBJ1-1; 9 nucleotides line up with TRBD1. The CDR3 spans 17 residues. Trimming took 4 bases from V and 0 from J; bases not matched to a gene: 9. Germline values: CDR1 ENHRY, CDR2 SYGVKD. CDR3 amino acids: CAISGGTGNFMNTEAFF. In DNA, the CDR3 is TGTGCCATCAGTGGGGGGACAGGGAACTTCATGAACACTGAAGCTTTCTTT.

The V call is TRBV18, the J call TRBJ1-6; TRBD1 is a possible D gene (5 bases). Germline V gives CDR1 KGHSH, CDR2 LQKENI. The V and J ends lost 4 bases and 10 bases respectively, with 17 bases between them. There are 15 residues in the CDR3. This chain's CDR3 is CASSLRDVVSSPLHF. Here the CDR3 DNA reads TGTGCCAGCTCACTCCGGGACGTCGTTAGCTCACCCCTCCACTTT.

This clone was counted a few times. The chain links TRBV7-9 to TRBJ1-5; TRBD1 might be the D (6 bases). This CDR3 is 13 amino acids long. V lost 5 bases to trimming and J lost 4 bases, with 9 bases between them. Germline CDR1 SEHNR, CDR2 FQNEAQ (reference sequence). CDR3 in amino acids: CASSLQGNQPQHF. The CDR3 DNA sequence: TGTGCCAGCAGCCTACAGGGTAATCAGCCCCAGCATTTT.

The CDR3: CSVPGQGGYGYTF. Here the CDR3 DNA reads TGCAGCGTTCCGGGACAGGGAGGCTATGGCTACACCTTC. J is TRBJ1-2 and V is TRBV29-1, with TRBD1 matching 9 bases. Germline trimming cut 5 bases from V and 4 bases from J; bases unmatched to any gene: 5. Germline V gene sequence: CDR1 SQVTM, CDR2 ANQGSEA. The CDR3 is 13 amino acids.

V and J are TRBV2 and TRBJ1-2; D not resolved. CDR3 length: 13 residues. Trimming removed 2 bases from V and 1 base from J, with 5 bases in between. Per germline, CDR1 SNHLY and CDR2 FYNNEI. The CDR3 loop reads CASSELRNYGYTF. The CDR3 region has the DNA TGTGCCAGCAGTGAACTTCGTAACTATGGCTACACCTTC.

The count of this clone is one. The J gene is TRBJ1-1, the V gene TRBV27; D unresolved. Germline V gives CDR1 MNHEY, CDR2 SMNVEV (reference sequence). The CDR3 has 14 amino acids. Trimming shortened V by 7 bases and J by 1 base, and 13 bases separated the two germline ends. The CDR3 here is CASTGSFKNTEAFF. The DNA for the CDR3 is TGTGCCAGCACAGGCTCCTTTAAGAACACTGAAGCTTTCTTT.

This chain connects TRBV5-6 to TRBJ2-7; D uncertain. V lost 2 bases to trimming and J lost 2 bases, with 11 bases between them. The CDR3 length is 14 residues. CDR1 SGHDT and CDR2 YYEEEE come from the germline V gene. CDR3 amino acids: CASSLPGAPYEQYF. The CDR3, as DNA: TGTGCCAGCAGCTTACCTGGAGCCCCCTACGAGCAGTACTTC.

The CDR3: CASSLASGTNTEAFF. For the CDR3, the DNA is TGTGCCAGCAGCTTAGCATCGGGCACAAACACTGAAGCTTTCTTT. This chain links TRBV7-2 with TRBJ1-1, with no clear D. This CDR3 comprises 15 residues. Looked up from germline, CDR1 is SGHTA and CDR2 is FQGNSA. Between the trimmed V and J ends, which lost 0 bases and 2 bases, there was a span of 10 bases.